Listed below are T cell receptor beta chains from one sample, sequenced in a study of cytomegalovirus exposure and HLA in healthy donors. Assay used: immunoSEQ multiplex PCR; TCRdb lists only in-frame clones, some missing. Altogether around 150,000 clones are present, over 60% being singletons, with the ten largest covering about 2.7%. Sequencing was carried out using PBMCs. The receptors derive from a woman aged 25 to 39 in good health and CMV-seronegative. Each CDR3 is given with its conserved first and last residue. Fields, in order: CDR3 DNA, CDR3 protein, clone size, J gene, V gene, D gene. The D gene is left open where the match is weak. The listing skips clone size in some rows; elsewhere it reads once, few, many or a size class.

CDR3 DNA: TGTGCCATCAGTGAGCAAGCGGGAACCTACGAGCAGTACTTC
CDR3 protein: CAISEQAGTYEQYF
clone size: NA
J gene: TRBJ2-7
V gene: TRBV10-3
D gene: TRBD2

CDR3 DNA: TGCAGCGTTGAGGTGGACAGCAGAGGTGAGCAGTTCTTC
CDR3 protein: CSVEVDSRGEQFF
clone size: NA
J gene: TRBJ2-1
V gene: TRBV29-1
D gene: NA

CDR3 DNA: TGTGCCAGCAGCACAGGGAAAACCTACGAGCAGTACTTC
CDR3 protein: CASSTGKTYEQYF
clone size: NA
J gene: TRBJ2-7
V gene: TRBV7-2
D gene: NA

CDR3 DNA: TGTGCCAGCAGCCAGGGACCGGGACAGACTTTTGGAAACACCATATATTTT
CDR3 protein: CASSQGPGQTFGNTIYF
clone size: NA
J gene: TRBJ1-3
V gene: TRBV14
D gene: TRBD1

CDR3 DNA: TGTGCCAGCAGCTTTAAAGCGGGCAATCAGCCCCAGCATTTT
CDR3 protein: CASSFKAGNQPQHF
clone size: once
J gene: TRBJ1-5
V gene: TRBV5-6
D gene: NA

CDR3 DNA: TGTGCCAGCAGGGCGGTTGGGGCCAACGTCCTGACTTTC
CDR3 protein: CASRAVGANVLTF
clone size: NA
J gene: TRBJ2-6
V gene: TRBV28
D gene: NA

CDR3 DNA: TGTGCCAGCGGCAGGGACAGGCATGTCCCTGAAGCTTTCTTT
CDR3 protein: CASGRDRHVPEAFF
clone size: NA
J gene: TRBJ1-1
V gene: TRBV2
D gene: TRBD1

CDR3 DNA: TGTGCCAGCAACTTACAGGGCCTTTGGGACAGTAGCACAGATACGCAGTATTTT
CDR3 protein: CASNLQGLWDSSTDTQYF
clone size: NA
J gene: TRBJ2-3
V gene: TRBV7-8
D gene: TRBD1

CDR3 DNA: TGCAGCGTTGGACAGGTCTTATTATACGAGCAGTACTTC
CDR3 protein: CSVGQVLLYEQYF
clone size: NA
J gene: TRBJ2-7
V gene: TRBV29-1
D gene: NA

CDR3 DNA: TGTGCCAGCAGCACGCGGACAGGGAGCTCCTACAATGAGCAGTTCTTC
CDR3 protein: CASSTRTGSSYNEQFF
clone size: NA
J gene: TRBJ2-1
V gene: TRBV9
D gene: TRBD1

CDR3 DNA: TGTGCCAGCAGTGAGGCAGGGCGAGTCGGACAGCCCCAGCATTTT
CDR3 protein: CASSEAGRVGQPQHF
clone size: once
J gene: TRBJ1-5
V gene: TRBV6-1
D gene: NA

CDR3 DNA: TGTGCCAGCTCACCTAATTTCCTCAGCGGCACAGATACGCAGTATTTT
CDR3 protein: CASSPNFLSGTDTQYF
clone size: NA
J gene: TRBJ2-3
V gene: TRBV18
D gene: NA